A selection of T cell receptor beta chains follows, all from one sample in a study of shared clonotypes between healthy human individuals. Data came from immunoSEQ multiplex PCR; TCRdb stores just in-frame clones and leaves some out. This table holds fewer than 700,000 clones, 90% to 95% found once. The sequencing sample was made of naive CD8+ T cells sorted from blood. Receptors were obtained from a woman under 40 in good health. The CDR3 runs from the conserved cysteine through the conserved F or W. D genes are given only for firm matches. Clone size is stated in some rows and not others, as once, few, many or a class when expanded.

CDR3 length | J gene | D gene | V gene | clone size | CDR3 protein | CDR3 DNA
14 | TRBJ2-5 | TRBD1 | TRBV15 | . | CATSGRTGAETQYF | TGTGCCACCAGCGGGCGGACAGGGGCGGAGACCCAGTACTTC
13 | TRBJ2-1 | . | TRBV27 | . | CASTRTGLDEQFF | TGTGCCAGCACCCGGACTGGACTGGATGAGCAGTTCTTC
13 | TRBJ2-1 | . | TRBV6-5 | . | CASSTNSYNEQFF | TGTGCCAGCAGCACGAATTCCTACAATGAGCAGTTCTTC
13 | TRBJ1-1 | . | TRBV2 | . | CASSEGVVAFCFF | TGTGCCAGCAGTGAAGGGGTCGTGGCCTTCTGTTTCTTT
13 | TRBJ2-7 | . | TRBV5-8 | . | CASSLGTVYEQYF | TGTGCCAGCAGCTTGGGGACAGTCTACGAGCAGTACTTC
14 | TRBJ1-5 | . | TRBV27 | . | CASSLRSSNQPQHF | TGTGCCAGCAGTTTAAGGTCGAGCAATCAGCCCCAGCATTTT
10 | TRBJ1-2 | . | TRBV29-1 | . | CSVEGSGYTF | TGCAGCGTTGAAGGGAGCGGCTACACCTTC
15 | TRBJ2-3 | . | TRBV7-9 | . | CASSSRGAGTDTQYF | TGTGCCAGCAGCTCCCGGGGGGCGGGCACAGATACGCAGTATTTT
13 | TRBJ1-2 | TRBD1 | TRBV15 | . | CATAGTAYYGYTF | TGTGCCACCGCCGGGACAGCTTACTATGGCTACACCTTC
14 | TRBJ2-7 | . | TRBV27 | . | CASSLQPGIYEQYF | TGTGCCAGCAGTCTACAGCCGGGGATCTACGAGCAGTACTTC
14 | TRBJ1-3 | . | TRBV5-1 | . | CASSLDRAGNTIYF | TGCGCCAGCAGCTTGGACAGGGCGGGAAACACCATATATTTT
13 | TRBJ1-4 | TRBD1 | TRBV5-4 | . | CASSPDRDEKLFF | TGTGCCAGCAGCCCCGACAGGGATGAAAAACTGTTTTTT
12 | TRBJ1-1 | . | TRBV30 | once | CASQTLQGWAFF | TGTGCCTCCCAGACTCTACAGGGTTGGGCTTTCTTT
13 | TRBJ1-1 | . | TRBV9 | few | CASSVSRDTEAFF | TGTGCCAGCAGCGTATCTCGCGACACTGAAGCTTTCTTT
11 | TRBJ1-1 | . | TRBV4-2 | . | CASSQAGEAFF | TGTGCCAGCAGCCAAGCGGGGGAAGCTTTCTTT
14 | TRBJ2-7 | . | TRBV7-9 | once | CASSSGEGSYEQYF | TGTGCCAGCAGCTCTGGGGAAGGGAGCTACGAGCAGTACTTC
12 | TRBJ2-1 | . | TRBV29-1 | . | CGGLSSYNEQFF | TGCGGGGGGTTGAGCTCCTACAATGAGCAGTTCTTC
19 | TRBJ2-7 | . | TRBV30 | . | CACVTGTDDSVVITYEQYF | TGTGCCTGCGTAACTGGGACCGATGATAGCGTAGTCATTACCTACGAGCAGTACTTC
16 | TRBJ2-1 | TRBD2 | TRBV27 | . | CASSTKTSGRDNEQFF | TGTGCCAGCAGTACTAAGACTAGCGGGAGAGACAATGAGCAGTTCTTC
15 | TRBJ1-1 | . | TRBV4-1 | . | CASSHRGLGDTEAFF | TGCGCCAGCAGCCACCGGGGCCTCGGAGACACTGAAGCTTTCTTT
14 | TRBJ2-7 | TRBD2 | TRBV30 | . | CAWRNSGGSYEQYF | TGTGCCTGGAGGAACAGCGGGGGAAGCTACGAGCAGTACTTC
14 | TRBJ2-2 | . | TRBV28 | . | CASSLTSNTGELFF | TGTGCCAGCAGTCTGACTTCGAACACCGGGGAGCTGTTTTTT
13 | TRBJ1-1 | . | TRBV6-5 | . | CASSSGGGQEAFF | TGTGCCAGCAGTTCCGGGGGGGGGCAAGAAGCTTTCTTT
12 | TRBJ2-1 | . | TRBV7-9 | . | CASSLLSNEQFF | TGTGCCAGCAGCTTACTGTCGAATGAGCAGTTCTTC